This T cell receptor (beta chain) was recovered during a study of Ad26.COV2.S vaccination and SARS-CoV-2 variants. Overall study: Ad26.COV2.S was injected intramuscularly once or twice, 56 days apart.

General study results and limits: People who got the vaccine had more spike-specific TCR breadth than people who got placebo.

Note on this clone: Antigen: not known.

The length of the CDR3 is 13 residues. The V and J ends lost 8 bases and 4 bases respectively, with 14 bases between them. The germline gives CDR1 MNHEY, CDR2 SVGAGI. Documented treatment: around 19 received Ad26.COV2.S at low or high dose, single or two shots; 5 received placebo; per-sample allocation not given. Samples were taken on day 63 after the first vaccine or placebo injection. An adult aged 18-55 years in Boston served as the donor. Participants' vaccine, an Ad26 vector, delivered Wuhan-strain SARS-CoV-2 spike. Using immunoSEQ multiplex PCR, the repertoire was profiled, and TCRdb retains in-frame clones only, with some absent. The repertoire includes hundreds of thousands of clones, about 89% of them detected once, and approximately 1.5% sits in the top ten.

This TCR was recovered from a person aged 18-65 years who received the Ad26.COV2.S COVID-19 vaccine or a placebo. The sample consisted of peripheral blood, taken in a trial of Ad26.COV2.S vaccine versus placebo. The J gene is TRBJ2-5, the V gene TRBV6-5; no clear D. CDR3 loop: CASQKAYRETQYF. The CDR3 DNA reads TGTGCCAGCCAGAAGGCGTACCGAGAGACCCAGTACTTC.